The T cell receptor (beta chain) described here comes from a study of cytomegalovirus exposure and HLA in healthy donors. The donors were part of the 120-subject validation cohort, which stood apart from the 666-subject first cohort. This clone was counted once. What it binds is not known. The assay was immunoSEQ multiplex PCR, and TCRdb's table has in-frame clones only and misses some. The profile shows over 120,000 clones, 75% to 90% of them singletons. Overall study results and limits: A few CMV-associated chains proved CMV antigen-specific in vitro.

There are 16 residues in the CDR3. Germline V gives CDR1 MDHEN, CDR2 SYDVKM. Trimming took 2 bases from V and 0 from J, leaving 13 bases between them. This sequence originates from a woman under 30 in good health and CMV-seropositive. The sequencing sample was made of PBMCs. The genes are TRBV28 and TRBJ1-2; D gene uncertain. CDR3 sequence reads: CASSLTRGVTNYGYTF. DNA of the CDR3: TGTGCCAGCAGTTTAACTCGGGGTGTTACTAACTATGGCTACACCTTC.